What follows are 25 T cell receptor beta chains derived from one specimen sequenced in a study of CD8 T cells in Susac syndrome. Random hexamers were used to reverse transcribe about 0.5 to 1 ug of RNA. Using its own MiXCR run on the immunoSEQ multiplex PCR reads, TCRdb lists one record per CDR3 protein. The profile shows roughly 150,000 distinct CDR3 sequences, around 95% of them singletons. What was sequenced was CD4+ T cells from PBMCs. The receptors originated from a human donor with Susac syndrome.

The chain is built from TRBV7-9 and TRBJ2-1; 7 nucleotides line up with TRBD1. The V and J ends lost 7 bases and 6 bases, in that order; junction bases with no gene match: 9. The germline V gene encodes CDR1 SEHNR and CDR2 FQNEAQ (reference sequence). The CDR3 totals 14 residues. CDR3 amino acids: CASISSDRANEQFF. The CDR3 DNA reads as TGTGCCAGCATCTCAAGTGACAGGGCCAATGAGCAGTTCTTC.

The chain joins TRBV3-1 to TRBJ1-1, with D maybe TRBD1 (6 bases). The CDR3 has 16 residues. The germline V and J ends were trimmed by 1 base and 5 bases, with 17 bases remaining between them. Germline V gene lookup returns CDR1 LGHDT and CDR2 YNNKEL (reference sequence). In DNA, the CDR3 is TGTGCCAGCAGCCAAGGAATCGTGGGGGGGCAGACTGAAGCTTTCTTT. Translated: CASSQGIVGGQTEAFF.

The rearrangement joins TRBV5-8 to TRBJ2-2; no reliable D call. The length of the CDR3 is 13 residues. V lost 3 bases to trimming and J lost 6 bases, with 9 bases between them. From germline, CDR1 is SGHTS and CDR2 YDEGEE. Here the CDR3 reads CASSYRAAGELFF. The CDR3 bases are TGTGCCAGCAGCTACCGGGCCGCCGGGGAGCTGTTTTTT.

The chain carries TRBV19 and TRBJ2-7; tentative D call: TRBD1 (5 bases). The CDR3 runs to 13 residues. Germline CDR1 LNHDA, CDR2 SQIVND (reference sequence). The germline V and J ends were trimmed by 4 bases and 5 bases, with 12 bases remaining between them. The DNA for the CDR3 is TGTGCCAGTAGTACCCAGGGTTCGGACGAGCAGTACTTC. Protein sequence: CASSTQGSDEQYF.

V gene TRBV25-1 combines with J gene TRBJ2-7; 12 bases match TRBD1. CDR1 is MGHDK and CDR2 is SYGVNS in the germline V gene. The CDR3 extends over 15 amino acids. The V segment lost 4 bases and the J segment 5 bases; nucleotides outside the gene matches: 6. DNA of the CDR3: TGTGCCAGCAGTGCCCCCGGGACAGGGGGCCACGAGCAGTACTTC. It codes for CASSAPGTGGHEQYF.

The chain links TRBV7-2 to TRBJ1-2; possibly TRBD1 for D (5 bases). The ends were cut back, 5 bases at V and 0 bases at J, with 10 bases in the middle. The germline CDR1 and CDR2 sequences are SGHTA and FQGNSA. CDR3 length: 14 amino acids. In DNA form, the CDR3 reads TGTGCCAGCAGCCAGTCGGGGGCTAACTATGGCTACACCTTC. Amino acids: CASSQSGANYGYTF.

V usage is TRBV7-9 and J usage is TRBJ1-2; no clear D. In germline, CDR1 is SEHNR, CDR2 FQNEAQ (reference sequence). V was clipped by 1 base and J by 4 bases, with 7 bases between them. The CDR3 is 13 residues long. DNA of the CDR3: TGTGCCAGCAGCTTAGATACGTCCTATGGCTACACCTTC. This gives the protein CASSLDTSYGYTF.

The chain links TRBV12-3 or TRBV12-4 to TRBJ1-6; D is unclear. Trimming pared 4 bases from V and 10 bases from J, leaving 14 bases between. This CDR3 contains 14 residues. CDR3 in amino acids: CASSYGSQTSPLHF. In DNA, the CDR3 is TGTGCCAGCAGTTACGGGTCCCAGACCTCACCCCTCCACTTT.

This rearrangement joins TRBV20-1 to TRBJ2-3; 9 positions match TRBD1. Germline V gene data show CDR1 as DFQATT and CDR2 as SNEGSKA (reference sequence). The trim removed 6 bases at V and 1 base at J, leaving 8 bases unmatched. The CDR3 runs to 15 residues. The CDR3 DNA sequence: TGCAGTGCCGTCCTAAGGGACAGGGGCACAGATACGCAGTATTTT. Translating it yields CSAVLRDRGTDTQYF.

This clonotype has only one observation. The rearrangement uses TRBV2 and TRBJ2-5; no firm D call. V dropped 4 bases and J dropped 6 bases, with 9 bases sitting between them. The CDR3 contains 12 residues. The germline gives CDR1 SNHLY, CDR2 FYNNEI. The DNA for the CDR3 is TGTGCCAGCAGTGTAATAGCCCAGACCCAGTACTTC. Amino acid sequence: CASSVIAQTQYF.

The count of this clonotype is one. V and J are TRBV9 and TRBJ1-5; 10 bases align to TRBD1. J lost 2 bases, V lost 0 bases, and 2 bases had no gene match. Germline V gene data show CDR1 as SGDLS and CDR2 as YYNGEE. There are 16 residues in the CDR3. The CDR3, as DNA: TGTGCCAGCAGCGTAGAAGGGACAGGGGGCAATCAGCCCCAGCATTTT. Its translation is CASSVEGTGGNQPQHF.

This sequence joins TRBV24-1 and TRBJ2-1, with unresolved D. The CDR3 has 12 amino acids. CDR1 is KGHDR and CDR2 is SFDVKD in the germline V gene. The V gene lost 2 bases and the J gene lost 5 bases, with 3 bases spanning the gap. This CDR3 is CATSDYHNEQFF. The CDR3 nucleotides are TGTGCCACCAGTGATTATCACAATGAGCAGTTCTTC.

This clonotype was found once. The chain employs TRBV4-2 and TRBJ1-2, with TRBD1 as a possible D gene (5 bases). Germline assignment: CDR1 LGHNA and CDR2 YNFKEQ. V lost 5 bases and J 2 bases, leaving 6 bases between the germline ends. This CDR3 is built from 12 residues. This chain's CDR3 is CASSAGNYGYTF. CDR3 bases: TGTGCCAGCAGCGCAGGGAACTATGGCTACACCTTC.

This clonotype was counted between two and nine times. The chain links TRBV15 to TRBJ2-1; D may be TRBD1 or TRBD2 (5 bases each). Between the trimmed V and J ends, which lost 3 bases and 8 bases, there was a span of 5 bases. Germline V lookup: CDR1 LNHNV, CDR2 YYDKDF (reference sequence). There are 11 residues in the CDR3. The CDR3 reads CATSRGDEQFF. The CDR3 DNA is TGTGCCACCAGCAGGGGGGATGAGCAGTTCTTC.

V usage is TRBV29-1 and J usage is TRBJ1-5; possibly TRBD1 for D (6 bases). The CDR3 is made up of 13 amino acids. V was trimmed by 8 bases and J by 5 bases, leaving 16 bases between them. Germline CDR1 and CDR2: SQVTM and ANQGSEA. CDR3 residues: CSIEQGRDQPQHF. The CDR3 DNA reads as TGCAGCATCGAACAGGGCCGGGATCAGCCCCAGCATTTT.

The chain is built from TRBV9 and TRBJ2-1; D not certain. The CDR3 totals 12 residues. Germline CDR1 SGDLS, CDR2 YYNGEE. Trimming cost V 3 bases and J 7 bases, with 8 bases left between them. CDR3 bases: TGTGCCAGCAGCGCTCGTCAAAATGAGCAGTTCTTC. Translated: CASSARQNEQFF. The variable domain in full, completed from reference TRBV9 and TRBJ2-1, reads DSGVTQTPKHLITATGQRVTLRCSPRSGDLSVYWYQQSLDQGLQFLIQYYNGEERAKGNILERFSAQQFPDLHSELNLSSLELGDSALYFCASSARQNEQFFGPGTRLTVL.

The chain links TRBV20-1 to TRBJ1-1; 12 bases are shared with TRBD1. Germline CDR1 and CDR2: DFQATT and SNEGSKA (reference sequence). This CDR3 spans 15 amino acids. The ends lost 7 bases at V and 1 base at J; junction bases unmatched: 7. The CDR3 nucleotides read TGCAGTGTTAAGGGACAGGGGGCGCGGAACACTGAAGCTTTCTTT. It translates to CSVKGQGARNTEAFF.

The chain carries TRBV11-3 and TRBJ2-1; D tentatively fits TRBD1 or TRBD2 (5 bases each). Trimming cost V 4 bases and J 6 bases, with 16 bases left between them. CDR3 length equals 15 residues. Germline CDR1 is SGHNT and CDR2 is YENEEA. CDR3 DNA sequence: TGTGCCAGCAGCTCCTCCTGGGGGATATCCAATGAGCAGTTCTTC. Translated: CASSSSWGISNEQFF. Full variable domain (outside the CDR3, taken from reference TRBV11-3 and TRBJ2-1): EAGVVQSPRYKIIEKKQPVAFWCNPISGHNTLYWYLQNLGQGPELLIRYENEEAVDDSQLPKDRFSAERLKGVDSTLKIQPAELGDSAVYLCASSSSWGISNEQFFGPGTRLTVL.

The chain joins TRBV5-4 to TRBJ1-4; 10 bases align to TRBD1. Unmatched junction bases numbered 2, after V lost 4 bases and J lost 5 bases. In germline, CDR1 is SGHNT, CDR2 YYREEE (reference sequence). This CDR3 has 14 amino acids. Here the CDR3 reads CASSATGGNEKLFF. The CDR3 DNA reads TGTGCCAGCAGCGCGACAGGGGGCAATGAAAAACTGTTTTTT.

This chain links TRBV2 with TRBJ2-7, with D perhaps TRBD2 (5 bases). CDR3 size: 14 residues. Germline V gene lookup returns CDR1 SNHLY and CDR2 FYNNEI. The ends were cut back, 3 bases at V and 5 bases at J, with 14 bases in the middle. The CDR3 spells CASSERTGGNEQYF. CDR3 DNA sequence: TGTGCCAGCAGTGAGAGGACCGGAGGCAACGAGCAGTACTTC.

The rearrangement uses TRBV6-7 and TRBJ1-2; 9 nucleotides align to TRBD1. TRBV6-7 is designated an ORF whose function remains uncertain. The ends lost 6 bases at V and 0 bases at J; junction bases unmatched: 5. This CDR3 has 15 residues. CDR3 in amino acids: CASSNGTGTNYGYTF. The CDR3 DNA sequence: TGTGCCAGCAGCAACGGGACAGGGACTAACTATGGCTACACCTTC.

The V and J genes are TRBV19 and TRBJ2-1; 8 bases map to TRBD2. V lost 7 bases and J lost 4; bases outside the gene matches: 6. Germline V gene data show CDR1 as LNHDA and CDR2 as SQIVND (reference sequence). The CDR3 runs 14 residues. The CDR3 DNA follows: TGTGCCAGTAATAGGACTAGCTTATACAATGAGCAGTTCTTC. It specifies CASNRTSLYNEQFF.

The rearrangement links TRBV27 to TRBJ1-1; no clear D. This CDR3 has 13 amino acids. The V gene lost 5 bases and the J gene lost 1 base, with 8 bases spanning the gap. Germline CDR1 is MNHEY and CDR2 is SMNVEV (reference sequence). In DNA form, the CDR3 reads TGTGCCAGCAGTGACCGACCGAACACTGAAGCTTTCTTT. It encodes CASSDRPNTEAFF.

The chain recombines TRBV24-1 with TRBJ2-1; D gene uncertain. The germline V gene encodes CDR1 KGHDR and CDR2 SFDVKD. The CDR3 covers 12 residues. V lost 5 bases and J 12 bases, leaving 13 bases between the germline ends. CDR3 DNA sequence: TGTGCCACCAGTGCGTATGGTGGGTTGCAGTTCTTC. As protein: CATSAYGGLQFF.

The chain couples TRBV20-1 to TRBJ1-1; 7 bases map to TRBD1. The germline V gene has CDR1 DFQATT and CDR2 SNEGSKA (reference sequence). J lost 1 base, V lost 5 bases, and 4 bases had no gene match. CDR3 length: 13 amino acids. The CDR3 sequence is CSAPRTGNTEAFF. The CDR3 DNA sequence: TGCAGTGCTCCCCGGACAGGGAACACTGAAGCTTTCTTT.